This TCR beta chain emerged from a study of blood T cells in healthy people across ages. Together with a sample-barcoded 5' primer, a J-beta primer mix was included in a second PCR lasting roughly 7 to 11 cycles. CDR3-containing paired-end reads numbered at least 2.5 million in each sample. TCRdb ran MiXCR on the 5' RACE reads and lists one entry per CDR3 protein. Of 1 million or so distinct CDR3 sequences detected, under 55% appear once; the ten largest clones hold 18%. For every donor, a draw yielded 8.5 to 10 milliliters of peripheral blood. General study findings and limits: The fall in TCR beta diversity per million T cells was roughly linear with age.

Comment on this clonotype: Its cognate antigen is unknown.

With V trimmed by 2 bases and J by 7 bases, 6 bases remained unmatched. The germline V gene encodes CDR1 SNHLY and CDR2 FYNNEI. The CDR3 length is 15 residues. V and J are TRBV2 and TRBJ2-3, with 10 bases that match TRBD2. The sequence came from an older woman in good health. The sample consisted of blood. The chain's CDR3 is CASSELAGVLYTQYF. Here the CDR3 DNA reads TGTGCCAGCAGTGAACTAGCGGGAGTCTTATATACGCAGTATTTT.